One and the same sample provided the 11 T cell receptor beta chains below, sequenced in a study of blood T cell repertoires in COVID-19. Here immunoSEQ multiplex PCR was the method, and the copy in TCRdb shows in-frame clones only, minus some. The table lists about 20,000 clones, around 74% of them singletons, with more than 55% in the top ten. Sequencing was carried out using peripheral blood. Source of these receptors: a man aged 80 or over with acute or convalescent COVID-19.

The V call is TRBV7-9, the J call TRBJ2-5; TRBD1 matches at 7 bases. V shed 0 bases, J shed 4 bases, and the junction held 5 bases outside the gene matches. Germline V lookup: CDR1 SEHNR, CDR2 FQNEAQ (reference sequence). This CDR3 spans 15 amino acids. For the CDR3, the DNA is TGTGCCAGCAGCTTAGCGACAGGGATGGGAGAGACCCAGTACTTC. This sequence encodes CASSLATGMGETQYF.

The V gene is TRBV19, the J gene TRBJ2-3; 10 bases match TRBD2. Germline CDR1 is LNHDA and CDR2 is SQIVND (reference sequence). Trimming at V came to 4 bases and at J to 2 bases, leaving 6 bases not matched to a gene. This CDR3 spans 16 amino acids. The CDR3 nucleotides are TGTGCCAGTAGTAGTAAGACTAGCGGGTCCACAGATACGCAGTATTTT. Encoded protein: CASSSKTSGSTDTQYF.

The V gene is TRBV5-6, the J gene TRBJ1-1; TRBD1 agrees at 7 bases. With V trimmed by 4 bases and J by 1 base, 7 bases remained unmatched. CDR3 length equals 15 residues. CDR1 and CDR2 from the germline V gene are SGHDT and YYEEEE. CDR3 in DNA: TGTGCCAGCAGCCCATTAGAGGGGGCGAACACTGAAGCTTTCTTT. Residues: CASSPLEGANTEAFF. Full variable domain (outside the CDR3, taken from reference TRBV5-6 and TRBJ1-1): DAGVTQSPTHLIKTRGQQVTLRCSPKSGHDTVSWYQQALGQGPQFIFQYYEEEERQRGNFPDRFSGHQFPNYSSELNVNALLLGDSALYLCASSPLEGANTEAFFGQGTRLTVV.

This clone was counted a few times. This chain uses TRBV9 with TRBJ1-6; D is ambiguous. Germline CDR1 is SGDLS and CDR2 is YYNGEE. V lost 0 bases to trimming and J lost 7 bases, with 11 bases between them. The CDR3 spans 15 residues. The CDR3 loop is CASSVGSGENSPLHF. CDR3 coding DNA: TGTGCCAGCAGCGTAGGTTCTGGGGAGAATTCACCCCTCCACTTT.

The chain combines TRBV18 with TRBJ2-5; no clear D. V shed 3 bases and J shed 4 bases, with 15 bases lying between them. The CDR3 spans 15 residues. The germline V gene has CDR1 KGHSH and CDR2 LQKENI. The CDR3 bases are TGTGCCAGCTCACCCCAGAGCCCCCGAGGAGAGACCCAGTACTTC. This encodes CASSPQSPRGETQYF.

The rearrangement joins TRBV9 to TRBJ1-4; 9 positions agree with TRBD1. The CDR3 length is 16 residues. Looked up from germline, CDR1 is SGDLS and CDR2 is YYNGEE. Losses at the gene ends were 1 base for V and 8 bases for J; bases not matched to a gene: 9. The CDR3 reads CASSVYGTGPGEKLFF. In nucleotides, the CDR3 is TGTGCCAGCAGCGTATACGGGACAGGGCCTGGCGAAAAACTGTTTTTT.

This clone appeared many times. The gene calls are TRBV6-5 and TRBJ1-6; D gene uncertain. Germline V gene lookup returns CDR1 MNHEY and CDR2 SVGAGI. CDR3 size: 14 residues. V gave up 5 bases and J gave up 7 bases, with 12 bases separating them. The DNA of the CDR3 is TGTGCCAGCAGTATAATCAACGGGAATTCACCCCTCCACTTT. Amino acid sequence: CASSIINGNSPLHF.

This chain's CDR3 is CASSPGQGVWNGELFF. CDR3 coding DNA: TGCGCCAGCAGCCCGGGACAGGGTGTTTGGAACGGGGAGCTGTTTTTT. The chain joins TRBV5-1 to TRBJ2-2; 9 bases are a match to TRBD1. Germline V CDR1 and CDR2: SGHRS, YFSETQ. Trimming cost V 4 bases and J 7 bases; bases outside gene matches: 11. This CDR3 region has 16 residues.

Worth noting for this clone: Other DNA variants within this sample encode the same CDR3. The genes are TRBV24-1 and TRBJ1-1; D might be TRBD1 (6 bases). Per germline, CDR1 KGHDR and CDR2 SFDVKD. Trimming pared 6 bases from V and 5 bases from J, leaving 12 bases between. The CDR3 totals 13 residues. Here the CDR3 DNA reads TGTGCCACCAGTCCGGGACAAGGGACTGAAGCTTTCTTT. Its translation: CATSPGQGTEAFF.

The chain employs TRBV28 and TRBJ1-2, with TRBD1 matching over 7 bases. CDR1 is MDHEN and CDR2 is SYDVKM in the germline V gene. The junction had 13 bases not matched to a gene; V was cut back by 6 bases and J by 9 bases. The CDR3 runs to 14 residues. CDR3 bases: TGTGCCAGCAGAGCCTCCGCAGGGGGAATCAGCTACACCTTC. Translation gives CASRASAGGISYTF.

The rearrangement links TRBV10-1 to TRBJ2-3; TRBD1 matches 7 bases. In germline, CDR1 is WNHNN, CDR2 SYGVQD (reference sequence). The CDR3 loop spans 18 amino acids. The J segment lost 2 bases and the V segment lost 5 bases, leaving 16 bases of the junction unmatched. DNA of the CDR3: TGCGCCAGCAGTTTGGACAGGAGTACTCAGCAATACACAGATACGCAGTATTTT. It translates to CASSLDRSTQQYTDTQYF.